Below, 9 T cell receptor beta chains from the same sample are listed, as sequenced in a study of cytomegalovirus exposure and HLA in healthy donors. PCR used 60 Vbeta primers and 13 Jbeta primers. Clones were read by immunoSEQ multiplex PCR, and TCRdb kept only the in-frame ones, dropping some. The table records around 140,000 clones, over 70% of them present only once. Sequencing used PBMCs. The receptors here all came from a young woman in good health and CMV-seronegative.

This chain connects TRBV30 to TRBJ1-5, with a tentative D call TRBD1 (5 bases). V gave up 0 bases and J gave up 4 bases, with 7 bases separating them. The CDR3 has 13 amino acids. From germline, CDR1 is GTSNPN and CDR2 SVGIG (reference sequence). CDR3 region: CAWSVGVNQPQHF. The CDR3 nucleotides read TGTGCCTGGAGTGTAGGGGTGAATCAGCCCCAGCATTTT.

This chain's CDR3 is CASSVPGLPRQYF. The CDR3 DNA reads TGTGCCAGCAGCGTCCCGGGACTACCGAGACAGTACTTC. The rearrangement uses TRBV5-6 and TRBJ2-4; TRBD2 matches 7 bases. The CDR3 runs to 13 residues. The V segment lost 4 bases and the J segment 13 bases; nucleotides outside the gene matches: 11. Germline lookup yields CDR1 SGHDT and CDR2 YYEEEE.

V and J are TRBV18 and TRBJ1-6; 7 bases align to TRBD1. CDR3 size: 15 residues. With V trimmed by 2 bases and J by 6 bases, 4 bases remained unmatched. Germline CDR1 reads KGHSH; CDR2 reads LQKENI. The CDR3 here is CASSPGAGGNSPLHF. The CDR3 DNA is TGTGCCAGCTCACCAGGGGCAGGGGGTAATTCACCCCTCCACTTT.

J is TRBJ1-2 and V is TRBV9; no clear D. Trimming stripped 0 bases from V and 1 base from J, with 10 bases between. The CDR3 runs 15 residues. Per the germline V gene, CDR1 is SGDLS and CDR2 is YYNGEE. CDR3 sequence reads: CASSVDSELNYGYTF. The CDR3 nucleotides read TGTGCCAGCAGCGTAGACAGTGAGCTTAACTATGGCTACACCTTC.

The CDR3 region has the DNA TGTGCCAGCAGCCAAGAACCGAGAACTAGCGGGAGGTACAATGAGCAGTTCTTC. This gives the protein CASSQEPRTSGRYNEQFF. The chain combines TRBV4-2 with TRBJ2-1; 12 bases agree with TRBD2. This CDR3 is 18 amino acids long. Germline V gene lookup returns CDR1 LGHNA and CDR2 YNFKEQ. V lost 0 bases and J lost 4; bases outside the gene matches: 7.

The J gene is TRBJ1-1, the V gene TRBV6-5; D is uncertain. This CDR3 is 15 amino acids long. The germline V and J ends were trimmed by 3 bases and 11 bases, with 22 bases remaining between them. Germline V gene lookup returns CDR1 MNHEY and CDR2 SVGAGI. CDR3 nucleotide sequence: TGTGCCAGCAGTTATTCTAGAGGTAGCGGGGTGGGGGCTTTCTTT. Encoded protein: CASSYSRGSGVGAFF.

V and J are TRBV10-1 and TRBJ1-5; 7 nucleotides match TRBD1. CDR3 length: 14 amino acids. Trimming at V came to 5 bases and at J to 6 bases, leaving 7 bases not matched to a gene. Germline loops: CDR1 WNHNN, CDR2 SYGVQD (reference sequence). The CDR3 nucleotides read TGCGCCAGCAGTAAGGGAGACAGGGCTCAGCCCCAGCATTTT. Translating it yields CASSKGDRAQPQHF.

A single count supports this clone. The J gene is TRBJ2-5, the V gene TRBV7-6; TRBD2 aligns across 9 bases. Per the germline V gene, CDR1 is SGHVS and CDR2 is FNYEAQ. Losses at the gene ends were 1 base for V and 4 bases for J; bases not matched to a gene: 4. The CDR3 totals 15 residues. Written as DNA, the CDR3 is TGTGCCAGCAGCTTAGTCGCGGGAGGGCGAGAGACCCAGTACTTC. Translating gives CASSLVAGGRETQYF.

The chain's CDR3 is CASSLGGGQHSYGYTF. CDR3 DNA sequence: TGTGCCAGCAGCTTAGGGGGGGGCCAACATAGCTATGGCTACACCTTC. V usage is TRBV7-2 and J usage is TRBJ1-2; D possibly corresponds to TRBD1 (6 bases). The V gene's germline CDR1 is SGHTA and CDR2 FQGNSA. This CDR3 is 16 amino acids long. The V end lost 1 base, the J end lost 4 bases, and 16 bases lay between the germline ends.